One T cell receptor (beta chain) is described in this entry. Its specificity is not known. In germline, CDR1 is MNHEY, CDR2 SVGEGT. V lost 2 bases and J lost 5; bases outside the gene matches: 3. The CDR3 extends over 13 amino acids. An Oncomine TCR Beta short-read assay was used to sequence the DNA from cultured CD4+ T cells. Scientists extracted genomic DNA from CD4+ T cells grown in culture. TCRdb redid the calling of the PCR reads with MiXCR, one entry per CDR3 protein. The sample consists of some 10,000 distinct CDR3 sequences, 65% of them appearing once. This entry belongs to a study of vaccination and CD4 T cells after COVID-19. Study-level information: No peptide, an HIV-1 Nef pool, or a CEFX pool was what each control culture received.

Treatment noted: approximately nine-day PBMC culture with coronavirus spike peptide pools or control peptides (ViraFEST assay). Each well received 2 million or so PBMCs, cultured with about 11 IU/ml IL-2 and about 10 ug/ml peptide pools. These CD4+ T cells came from roughly 10-day cultures by negative selection. The origin of this receptor is a human donor who had recovered from COVID-19. J is TRBJ2-7 and V is TRBV6-2 or TRBV6-3, with 7 bases fitting TRBD1. This material consisted of CD4+ T cells from blood, cultured in vitro, taken before SARS-CoV-2 vaccination. For the CDR3, the DNA is TGTGCCAGCAGTTACAGGGGGCAAAACGAGCAGTACTTC. It encodes CASSYRGQNEQYF.